This T cell receptor beta chain derives from a study of tumor-infiltrating T cells and Merkel cell polyomavirus. The overall study: The T cells studied were CD8+ and recognized the Merkel cell polyomavirus KLL epitope.

Immunohistochemistry showed robust Merkel cell polyomavirus Large T antigen staining in every patient's tumor. Blood and/or cultured TIL held KLL-tetramer+ cells above 0.04% of CD8+ cells. The trim removed 3 bases at V and 15 bases at J, leaving 15 bases unmatched. Germline V gene data show CDR1 as SGDLS and CDR2 as YYNGEE. The length of the CDR3 is 16 residues. Repertoires were generated with immunoSEQ multiplex PCR, while TCRdb's copy carries only in-frame clones and drops some. This sample has 2,500 to 3,500 clones, with about 83% found just once. Sequencing was done on a sample of tumor tissue. The rearrangement links TRBV9 to TRBJ2-1, with 13 positions matching TRBD2. The sequence was collected from a man aged 45-65 years with Merkel cell carcinoma. Here the CDR3 reads CASSEWAGTSGDPGFF. CDR3 in DNA: TGTGCCAGCAGCGAGTGGGCCGGGACTAGCGGGGACCCGGGGTTCTTC.